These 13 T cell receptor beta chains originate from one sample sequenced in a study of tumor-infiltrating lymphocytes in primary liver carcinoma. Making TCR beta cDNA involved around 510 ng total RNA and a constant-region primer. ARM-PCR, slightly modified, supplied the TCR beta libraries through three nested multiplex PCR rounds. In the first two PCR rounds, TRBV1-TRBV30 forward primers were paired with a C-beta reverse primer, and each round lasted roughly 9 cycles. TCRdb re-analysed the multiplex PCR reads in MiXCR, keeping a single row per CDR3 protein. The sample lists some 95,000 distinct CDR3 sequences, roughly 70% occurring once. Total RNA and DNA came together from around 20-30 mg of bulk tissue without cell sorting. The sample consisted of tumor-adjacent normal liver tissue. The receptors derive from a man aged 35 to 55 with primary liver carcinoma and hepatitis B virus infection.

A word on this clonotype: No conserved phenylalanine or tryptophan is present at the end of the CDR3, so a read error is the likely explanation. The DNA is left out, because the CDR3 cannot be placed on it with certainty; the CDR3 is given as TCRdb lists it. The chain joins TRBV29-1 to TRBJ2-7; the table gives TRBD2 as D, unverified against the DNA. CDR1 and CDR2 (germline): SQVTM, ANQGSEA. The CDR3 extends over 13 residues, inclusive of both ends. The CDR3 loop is CSVLAESSYEQCL.

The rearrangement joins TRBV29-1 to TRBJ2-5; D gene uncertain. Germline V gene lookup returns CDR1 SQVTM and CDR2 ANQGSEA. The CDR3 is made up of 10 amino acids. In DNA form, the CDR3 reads TGCAGTGTCATATCCACTATCCAGTACTTC. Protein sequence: CSVISTIQYF.

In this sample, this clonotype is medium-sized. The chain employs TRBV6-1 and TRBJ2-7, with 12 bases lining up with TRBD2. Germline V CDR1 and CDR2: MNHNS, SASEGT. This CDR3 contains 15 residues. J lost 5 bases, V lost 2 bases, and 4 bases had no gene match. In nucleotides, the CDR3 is TGTGCCAGCAGTGAATGGACTAGCGGGAACGACGAGCAGTACTTC. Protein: CASSEWTSGNDEQYF.

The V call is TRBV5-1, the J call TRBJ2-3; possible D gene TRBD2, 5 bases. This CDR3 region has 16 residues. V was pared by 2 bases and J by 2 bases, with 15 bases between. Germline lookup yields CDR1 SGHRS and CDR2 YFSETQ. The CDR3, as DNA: TGCGCCAGCAGCTTAACCCGGGATCCTATCACAGATACGCAGTATTTT. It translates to CASSLTRDPITDTQYF.

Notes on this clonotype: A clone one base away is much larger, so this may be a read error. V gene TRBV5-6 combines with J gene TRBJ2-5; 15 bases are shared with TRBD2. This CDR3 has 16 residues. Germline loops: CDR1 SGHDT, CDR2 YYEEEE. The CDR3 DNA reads TGTGTCAGCAGCTTGGGTGGGACTAGCGGGAGGAAGACCCAGTACTTC. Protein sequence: CVSSLGGTSGRKTQYF.

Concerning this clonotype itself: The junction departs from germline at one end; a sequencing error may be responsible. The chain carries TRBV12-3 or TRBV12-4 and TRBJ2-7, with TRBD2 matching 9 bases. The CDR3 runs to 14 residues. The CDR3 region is CAGSLTSGSYEQYF. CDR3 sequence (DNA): TGTGCCGGCAGTTTGACTAGCGGTAGTTACGAGCAGTATTTC.

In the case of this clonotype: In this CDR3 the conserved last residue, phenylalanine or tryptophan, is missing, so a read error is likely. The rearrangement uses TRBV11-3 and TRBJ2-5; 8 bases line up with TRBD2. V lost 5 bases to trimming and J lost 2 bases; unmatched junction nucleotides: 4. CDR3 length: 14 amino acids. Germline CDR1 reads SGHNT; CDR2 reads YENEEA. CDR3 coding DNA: TGTGCCAGCAGCAAAGCGGGGGTTCAAGAGACCCAGTACCTC. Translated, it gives CASSKAGVQETQYL.

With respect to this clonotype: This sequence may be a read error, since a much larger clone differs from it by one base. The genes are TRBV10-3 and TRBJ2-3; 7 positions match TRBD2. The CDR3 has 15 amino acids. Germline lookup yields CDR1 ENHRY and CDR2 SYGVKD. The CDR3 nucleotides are TGTGCCATCACCCCGGGGGGTGCGGAGGGAGATACGCGGTATTTT. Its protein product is CAITPGGAEGDTRYF.

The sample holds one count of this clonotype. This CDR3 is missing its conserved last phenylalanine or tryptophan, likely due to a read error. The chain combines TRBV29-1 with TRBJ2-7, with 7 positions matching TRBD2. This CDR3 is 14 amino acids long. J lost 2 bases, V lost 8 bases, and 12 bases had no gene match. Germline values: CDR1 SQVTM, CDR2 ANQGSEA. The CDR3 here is CSILRGGVTYEQYY. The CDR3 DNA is TGCAGCATTCTCCGGGGAGGGGTGACCTACGAGCAGTACTAC.

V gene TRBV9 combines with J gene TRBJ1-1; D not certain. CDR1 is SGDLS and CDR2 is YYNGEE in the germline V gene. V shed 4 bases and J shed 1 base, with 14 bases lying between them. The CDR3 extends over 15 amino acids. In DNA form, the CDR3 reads TGTGCCAGCAGCCTAACAGCCACCCCGAACACTGAAGCTTTCTTT. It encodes CASSLTATPNTEAFF.

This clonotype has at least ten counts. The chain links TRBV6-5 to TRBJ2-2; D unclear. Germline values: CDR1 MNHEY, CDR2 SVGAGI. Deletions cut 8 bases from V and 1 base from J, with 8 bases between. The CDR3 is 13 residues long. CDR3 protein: CASLGENTGELFF. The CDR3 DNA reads TGTGCCAGCCTTGGGGAGAACACCGGGGAGCTGTTTTTT.

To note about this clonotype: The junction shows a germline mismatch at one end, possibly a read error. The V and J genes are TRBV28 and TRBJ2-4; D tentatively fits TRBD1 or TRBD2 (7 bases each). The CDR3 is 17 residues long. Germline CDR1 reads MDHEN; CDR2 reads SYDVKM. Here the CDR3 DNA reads TGTGCCAACAGTTGGGGACAGAGCGGGATAGCCAAAAACATTCAGTACTTC. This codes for CANSWGQSGIAKNIQYF.

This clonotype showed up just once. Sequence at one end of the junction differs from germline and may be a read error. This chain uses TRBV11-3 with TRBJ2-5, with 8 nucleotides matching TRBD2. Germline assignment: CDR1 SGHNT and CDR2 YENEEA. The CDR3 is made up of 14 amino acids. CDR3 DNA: TGTGCTAGCAGCAAAGCGGGAGTTCAAGGGACCCAGTACTTC. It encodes CASSKAGVQGTQYF.